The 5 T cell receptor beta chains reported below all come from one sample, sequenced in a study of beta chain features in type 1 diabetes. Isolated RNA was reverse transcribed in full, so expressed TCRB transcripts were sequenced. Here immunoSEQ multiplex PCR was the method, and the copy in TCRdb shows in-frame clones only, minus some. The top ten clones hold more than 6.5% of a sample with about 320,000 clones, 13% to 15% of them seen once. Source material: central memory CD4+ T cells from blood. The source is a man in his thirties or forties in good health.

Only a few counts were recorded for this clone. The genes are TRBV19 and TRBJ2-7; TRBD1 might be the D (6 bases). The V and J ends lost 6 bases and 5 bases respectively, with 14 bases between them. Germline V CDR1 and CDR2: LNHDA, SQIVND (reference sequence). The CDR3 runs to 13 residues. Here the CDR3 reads CASRLTGSDEQYF. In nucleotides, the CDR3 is TGTGCCAGTAGATTGACAGGTTCTGACGAGCAGTACTTC.

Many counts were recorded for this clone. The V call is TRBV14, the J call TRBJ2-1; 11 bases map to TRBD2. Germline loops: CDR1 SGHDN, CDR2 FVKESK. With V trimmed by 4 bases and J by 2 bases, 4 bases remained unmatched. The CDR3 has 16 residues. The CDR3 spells CASSPIAGGPYNEQFF. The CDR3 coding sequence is TGTGCCAGCAGCCCAATAGCGGGAGGGCCCTACAATGAGCAGTTCTTC.

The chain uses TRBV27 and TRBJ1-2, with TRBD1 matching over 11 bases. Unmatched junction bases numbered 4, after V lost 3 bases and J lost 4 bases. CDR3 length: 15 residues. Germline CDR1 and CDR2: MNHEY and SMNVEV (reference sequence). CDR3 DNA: TGTGCCAGCAGTTTGGGGACAGGGGGGTTCTATGGCTACACCTTC. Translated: CASSLGTGGFYGYTF.

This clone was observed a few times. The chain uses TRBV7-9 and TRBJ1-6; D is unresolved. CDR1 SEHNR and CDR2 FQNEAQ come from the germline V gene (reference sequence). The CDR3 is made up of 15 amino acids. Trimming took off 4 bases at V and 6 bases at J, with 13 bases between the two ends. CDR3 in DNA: TGTGCCAGCAGCTACGGCGAGGGAGGTAATTCACCCCTCCACTTT. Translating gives CASSYGEGGNSPLHF.

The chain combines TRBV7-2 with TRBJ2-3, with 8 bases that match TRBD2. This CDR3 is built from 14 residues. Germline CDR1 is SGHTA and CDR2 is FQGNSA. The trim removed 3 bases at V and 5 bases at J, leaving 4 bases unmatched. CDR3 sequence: CASSFGLAGDTQYF. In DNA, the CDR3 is TGTGCCAGCAGCTTCGGACTAGCCGGAGATACGCAGTATTTT.